A selection of T cell receptor beta chains follows, all from one sample in a study of Graves' ophthalmopathy and Graves' hyperthyroidism. TCRdb re-called the multiplex PCR reads with MiXCR, one entry per CDR3 protein. This table has about 550,000 distinct CDR3 sequences, about two fifths appearing once. Source material: peripheral blood or thyroid tissue (not recorded which). Receptors were obtained from an adult man with Graves' hyperthyroidism. Each CDR3 is given with its conserved first and last residue. The order of the fields is clone size, D gene, J gene, V gene, CDR3 DNA, CDR3 protein. A D gene is named only where the DNA matches it firmly. Some rows mark clone size as missing; the rest say once, few, many or name a class of expanded clone.

clone size: -
D gene: -
J gene: TRBJ1-2
V gene: TRBV7-6
CDR3 DNA: TGTGCCAGCAGCTTAGATGGGACTTTTGGCTACACCTTC
CDR3 protein: CASSLDGTFGYTF

clone size: many
D gene: TRBD1
J gene: TRBJ1-1
V gene: TRBV5-1
CDR3 DNA: TGCGCCAGCAGCGTAACAGGACAGGGCCTCCTTGAAGCTTTCTTT
CDR3 protein: CASSVTGQGLLEAFF

clone size: -
D gene: -
J gene: TRBJ1-3
V gene: TRBV6-5
CDR3 DNA: TGTGCCAGCAGTCACAACCCTTTTCAGGGGACTTTCTCTGGAAACACCATATATTTT
CDR3 protein: CASSHNPFQGTFSGNTIYF

clone size: few
D gene: -
J gene: TRBJ1-5
V gene: TRBV7-9
CDR3 DNA: TGTGCCAGCAGCTCCGAGGGCGGCAATCAGCCCCAGCATTTT
CDR3 protein: CASSSEGGNQPQHF

clone size: many
D gene: -
J gene: TRBJ1-4
V gene: TRBV7-8
CDR3 DNA: TGTGCCAGCAGCCATCGGACAGCTGCAACTAATGAAAAACTGTTTTTT
CDR3 protein: CASSHRTAATNEKLFF

clone size: few
D gene: -
J gene: TRBJ1-1
V gene: TRBV7-2
CDR3 DNA: TGTGCCAGCAGTGAGCCCCGGCAGGGGAACACTGAAGCTTTCTTT
CDR3 protein: CASSEPRQGNTEAFF

clone size: many
D gene: -
J gene: TRBJ1-1
V gene: TRBV12-3/TRBV12-4
CDR3 DNA: TGTGCCAGCAGAGACAGTCTCGGGGATGAAGCTTTCTTT
CDR3 protein: CASRDSLGDEAFF

clone size: -
D gene: TRBD1
J gene: TRBJ1-6
V gene: TRBV9
CDR3 DNA: TGTGCCAGCAGCGCCTCCGGGACAGATAATTCACCCCTCCACTTT
CDR3 protein: CASSASGTDNSPLHF

clone size: -
D gene: -
J gene: TRBJ1-6
V gene: TRBV5-5
CDR3 DNA: TGTGCCAGCAGCTTGGCCGGATTGGCTTCACCCCTCCACTTT
CDR3 protein: CASSLAGLASPLHF

clone size: many
D gene: -
J gene: TRBJ1-3
V gene: TRBV7-8
CDR3 DNA: TGTGCCAGCAGCTTAGAACCAGGTGGATCTGGAAACACCATATATTTT
CDR3 protein: CASSLEPGGSGNTIYF

clone size: once
D gene: TRBD2
J gene: TRBJ2-2
V gene: TRBV7-8
CDR3 DNA: TGTGCCAGCAGCGTTCAGGCGGGAGGATGGACCGGGGAGCTGTTTTTT
CDR3 protein: CASSVQAGGWTGELFF

clone size: once
D gene: -
J gene: TRBJ2-7
V gene: TRBV19
CDR3 DNA: TGTGCCAGTAGTATTGGATACTCCTACGAGCAGTACTTC
CDR3 protein: CASSIGYSYEQYF

clone size: -
D gene: -
J gene: TRBJ2-7
V gene: TRBV9
CDR3 DNA: TGTGCCAGCAGCCCAACCGGGACGGTCTCCTACGAGCAGTACTTC
CDR3 protein: CASSPTGTVSYEQYF

clone size: -
D gene: -
J gene: TRBJ1-6
V gene: TRBV11-2
CDR3 DNA: TGTGCCAGCAGCTTAGCTGTGGCGGGACAACTTAATTCACCCCTCCACTTT
CDR3 protein: CASSLAVAGQLNSPLHF

clone size: many
D gene: TRBD1
J gene: TRBJ2-7
V gene: TRBV6-1
CDR3 DNA: TGTGCCAGCGGGAACAGGGGGCAAATCGACGAGCAGTACTTC
CDR3 protein: CASGNRGQIDEQYF

clone size: many
D gene: -
J gene: TRBJ2-7
V gene: TRBV7-9
CDR3 DNA: TGTGCCAGCAGCCCCTTCTCGACAGCGAACTACGAGCAGTACTTC
CDR3 protein: CASSPFSTANYEQYF

clone size: many
D gene: -
J gene: TRBJ2-7
V gene: TRBV12-3/TRBV12-4
CDR3 DNA: TGTGCCAGCAGCAGAACCGGGCCCGGGGACGAGCAGTACTTC
CDR3 protein: CASSRTGPGDEQYF

clone size: few
D gene: -
J gene: TRBJ2-7
V gene: TRBV4-1
CDR3 DNA: TGCGCCAGCAGCCAAGAAGGAAGGTCGGGGGGCACATCATGGGAGCAGTACTTC
CDR3 protein: CASSQEGRSGGTSWEQYF

clone size: -
D gene: TRBD1
J gene: TRBJ2-3
V gene: TRBV2
CDR3 DNA: TGTGCCAGCAGAGGTACAGGGGGATTCACAGATACGCAGTATTTT
CDR3 protein: CASRGTGGFTDTQYF

clone size: -
D gene: -
J gene: TRBJ2-7
V gene: TRBV2
CDR3 DNA: TGTGCCAGCAGTGAATTAAGCGGCGCTTACTACGAGCAGTACTTC
CDR3 protein: CASSELSGAYYEQYF

clone size: many
D gene: -
J gene: TRBJ1-6
V gene: TRBV11-1
CDR3 DNA: TGTGCCAACCATGCTCAAGCCTATAATTCACCCCTCCACTTT
CDR3 protein: CANHAQAYNSPLHF

clone size: few
D gene: -
J gene: TRBJ2-7
V gene: TRBV19
CDR3 DNA: TGTGCCAGTAGTCCCTGGACAGACTCCTGCGAGCAGTACTTC
CDR3 protein: CASSPWTDSCEQYF